This TCR beta chain was sequenced in a study of blood T cell repertoires in COVID-19. V dropped 7 bases and J dropped 2 bases, with 24 bases sitting between them. CDR3 length: 18 amino acids. Germline V lookup: CDR1 MGHDK, CDR2 SYGVNS. The table came from immunoSEQ multiplex PCR; TCRdb's copy has only in-frame clones and leaves some out. The top ten clones hold approximately 5.9% of a sample with over 200,000 clones, about nine tenths of them seen once. This clonotype originated in a man older than 75 with acute or convalescent COVID-19. The chain combines TRBV25-1 with TRBJ1-5; perhaps TRBD1 as D (5 bases). The sample comprised peripheral blood. CDR3 sequence reads: CASNPNVRDSHGNQPQHF. For the CDR3, the DNA is TGTGCCAGCAACCCGAACGTGAGAGACAGTCATGGCAATCAGCCCCAGCATTTT.